The table lists the clone carrying this T cell receptor (beta chain) with many counts. Its cognate antigen is unknown. RNA transcripts were the template for amplifying TCR beta CDR3 regions. HTBI primers were employed in a first-round RT-PCR of the TCR CDR3. Via MiXCR, TCRdb re-called the multiplex PCR reads, giving one row per CDR3 protein. There are 500,000 to 600,000 distinct CDR3 sequences in the sample; around 42% occur only once, and around 20% lies in the top ten. The sample is drawn from a study of T cells in Graves' hyperthyroidism and ophthalmopathy. Study-wide results and limits: In the blood, most expanded thyroid clonotypes above 0.001 appeared as well. Researchers report that a 13 V-J model separated ophthalmopathy from stable hyperthyroidism. The model identified upcoming ophthalmopathy a median about 7.1 months ahead of onset.

V gave up 2 bases and J gave up 6 bases, with 7 bases separating them. Germline V gene data show CDR1 as MNHEY and CDR2 as SVGAGI. The CDR3 has 13 residues. Exclusion of patients followed from uncontrolled infection, other autoimmune disease, pregnancy or lactation. Sequenced: peripheral blood or thyroid tissue (not recorded which). The TCR originated in an adult woman with Graves' disease, either hyperthyroidism or ophthalmopathy (not recorded which). V gene TRBV6-5 combines with J gene TRBJ1-4, with D unclear. The CDR3 is CASSYNRDEKLFF. The CDR3 nucleotides read TGTGCCAGCAGTTACAATCGTGATGAAAAACTGTTTTTT.